This is a list of T cell receptor beta chains from one sample in a study of blood T cell repertoires in COVID-19. Data came from immunoSEQ multiplex PCR; TCRdb stores just in-frame clones and leaves some out. The table has about 110,000 clones, about 70% seen once. Material: peripheral blood. These receptors all stem from a woman in her sixties with acute or convalescent COVID-19. The CDR3 runs from the conserved cysteine through the conserved F or W.

V: TRBV5-1
J: TRBJ2-6
CDR3: CASSFPGDSPGTGANVLTF

V: TRBV5-4
J: TRBJ2-2
CDR3: CASSLVASGTGELFF

V: TRBV4-1
J: TRBJ2-2
CDR3: CASSQGVGGGPTGELFF

V: TRBV19
J: TRBJ2-7
CDR3: CASSMRILQGTYEQYF

V: TRBV19
J: TRBJ1-5
CDR3: CASSPSSGGNQPQHF

V: TRBV7-2
J: TRBJ2-5
CDR3: CAAREAGGETQYF

V: TRBV2
J: TRBJ2-1
CDR3: CASSEWLGQFF

V: TRBV20-1
J: TRBJ2-7
CDR3: CSASYARARTYEQYF

V: TRBV10-1
J: TRBJ2-2
CDR3: CASSGSTSGYTGELFF

V: TRBV10-3
J: TRBJ2-2
CDR3: CATLAGTDTGELFF

V: TRBV4-2
J: TRBJ2-7
CDR3: CASSQGGPRVVYEQYF

V: TRBV5-1
J: TRBJ1-2
CDR3: CASSLAVNSGTGIHGYTF

V: TRBV25-1
J: TRBJ2-7
CDR3: CASSEQRTGAYEQYF

V: TRBV3-1/TRBV3-2
J: TRBJ2-4
CDR3: CASSQDSSGGAASKNIQYF

V: TRBV30
J: TRBJ1-2
CDR3: CAWSVGRGYGYTF

V: TRBV19
J: TRBJ1-5
CDR3: CASSIGGAGQPQHF

V: TRBV18
J: TRBJ2-5
CDR3: CASSPWTAQETQYF

V: TRBV4-1
J: TRBJ2-2
CDR3: CASSRQGSSTGELFF

V: TRBV2
J: TRBJ2-5
CDR3: CASSEALGPQETQYF

V: TRBV5-6
J: TRBJ1-2
CDR3: CASSLAGSIYGYTF

V: TRBV2
J: TRBJ1-1
CDR3: CASSLMNTEAFF

V: TRBV27
J: TRBJ1-6
CDR3: CASSLQGGGSPLHF